One sample yielded the 22 T cell receptor beta chains listed below, sequenced in a study of shared clonotypes between healthy human individuals. The assay was immunoSEQ multiplex PCR, and TCRdb's table has in-frame clones only and misses some. The repertoire holds over 950,000 clones, with approximately 75% as singletons. The sequencing input was memory CD4+ T cells from PBMCs. Subset: CD45RA-negative fraction. These receptors all come from a young man in good health. Some clones in this sample may be carry-over from other donors' samples.

The chain links TRBV28 to TRBJ1-2, with D tentatively TRBD1 (5 bases). The V gene's germline CDR1 is MDHEN and CDR2 SYDVKM. The CDR3 spans 14 residues. The germline V and J ends were trimmed by 2 bases and 3 bases, with 10 bases remaining between them. DNA of the CDR3: TGTGCCAGCAGTTTAGGGGGTCAATACTATGGCTACACCTTC. This translates into CASSLGGQYYGYTF.

This chain links TRBV29-1 with TRBJ2-1, with D perhaps TRBD1 (6 bases). Per the germline V gene, CDR1 is SQVTM and CDR2 is ANQGSEA. The CDR3 runs 15 residues. V was cut by 4 bases and J by 5 bases, with 18 bases left in between. CDR3 residues: CSVGDLLDRDNEQFF. The CDR3 DNA is TGCAGCGTTGGGGACCTTTTGGACAGAGACAATGAGCAGTTCTTC.

This sequence joins TRBV6-5 and TRBJ2-5, with 7 bases matching TRBD1. Per the germline V gene, CDR1 is MNHEY and CDR2 is SVGAGI. The CDR3 runs to 14 residues. The V and J ends lost 5 bases and 5 bases, in that order; junction bases with no gene match: 8. The chain's CDR3 is CASSTRQGRETQYF. The CDR3 DNA reads as TGTGCCAGCAGTACCAGACAGGGCAGGGAGACCCAGTACTTC.

The chain has TRBV25-1 and TRBJ2-3, with 10 bases aligning to TRBD2. The junction had 7 bases not matched to a gene; V was cut back by 6 bases and J by 4 bases. This CDR3 has 15 amino acids. CDR1 and CDR2 (germline): MGHDK, SYGVNS. The CDR3 loop is CASSEAGGRADTQYF. In DNA form, the CDR3 reads TGTGCCAGCAGCGAAGCGGGAGGGCGAGCAGATACGCAGTATTTT.

This clone was counted between two and nine times. CDR3 region: CASSEDGTGVGTDTQYF. The CDR3 bases are TGTGCCAGCAGCGAAGACGGGACAGGGGTAGGCACAGATACGCAGTATTTT. The chain has TRBV13 and TRBJ2-3; 10 nucleotides match TRBD1. This CDR3 comprises 17 residues. From germline, CDR1 is PRHDT and CDR2 FYEKMQ (reference sequence). Trimming cost V 5 bases and J 1 base; bases outside gene matches: 9.

There are many counts of this clone. The chain employs TRBV7-9 and TRBJ2-1; maybe TRBD2 (6 bases). Between the trimmed V and J ends, which lost 5 bases and 2 bases, there was a span of 16 bases. The germline CDR1 and CDR2 sequences are SEHNR and FQNEAQ (reference sequence). This CDR3 has 16 amino acids. DNA for the CDR3: TGTGCCAGCAGCCCCATTCGTGGGGGGACCTACAATGAGCAGTTCTTC. It codes for CASSPIRGGTYNEQFF.

V usage is TRBV7-2 and J usage is TRBJ1-1; D is ambiguous. The V and J ends lost 2 bases and 1 base respectively, with 11 bases between them. Germline V lookup: CDR1 SGHTA, CDR2 FQGNSA. CDR3 size: 15 residues. The CDR3 DNA follows: TGTGCCAGCAGCTTACAGGTTCATGGGAACACTGAAGCTTTCTTT. Translated, it gives CASSLQVHGNTEAFF.

The genes are TRBV5-6 and TRBJ2-2; a weak D match, TRBD2 (6 bases). V dropped 4 bases and J dropped 3 bases, with 16 bases sitting between them. This CDR3 has 16 amino acids. Germline-derived CDR1 and CDR2 are SGHDT and YYEEEE. This chain's CDR3 is CASSRAGFWDTGELFF. CDR3 DNA sequence: TGTGCCAGCAGCCGGGCGGGGTTTTGGGACACCGGGGAGCTGTTTTTT.

V usage is TRBV5-4 and J usage is TRBJ2-3; 14 bases are a match to TRBD2. Germline CDR1 reads SGHNT; CDR2 reads YYREEE (reference sequence). This CDR3 is 16 amino acids long. After removal of 3 bases from V and 5 bases from J, the junction contained 5 bases not matched to a gene. This CDR3 reads CASSSGTSGSRDTQYF. For the CDR3, the DNA is TGTGCCAGCAGCTCCGGGACTAGCGGGAGTAGAGATACGCAGTATTTT. The full variable domain, completed using reference TRBV5-4 and TRBJ2-3, is ETGVTQSPTHLIKTRGQQVTLRCSSQSGHNTVSWYQQALGQGPQFIFQYYREEENGRGNFPPRFSGLQFPNYSSELNVNALELDDSALYLCASSSGTSGSRDTQYFGPGTRLTVL.

J is TRBJ1-5 and V is TRBV19; TRBD1 agrees at 12 bases. Germline values: CDR1 LNHDA, CDR2 SQIVND (reference sequence). The V segment lost 4 bases and the J segment 7 bases; nucleotides outside the gene matches: 11. The CDR3 spans 17 residues. The CDR3 sequence is CASSRLPGQGAGQPQHF. As DNA, the CDR3 is TGTGCCAGTAGTAGACTCCCGGGACAGGGGGCAGGGCAGCCCCAGCATTTT. The complete variable domain, with remaining parts taken from reference TRBV19 and TRBJ1-5, reads DGGITQSPKYLFRKEGQNVTLSCEQNLNHDAMYWYRQDPGQGLRLIYYSQIVNDFQKGDIAEGYSVSREKKESFPLTVTSAQKNPTAFYLCASSRLPGQGAGQPQHFGDGTRLSIL.

This clone was found once. V usage is TRBV28 and J usage is TRBJ2-7; TRBD1 agrees at 7 bases. Germline values: CDR1 MDHEN, CDR2 SYDVKM. This CDR3 has 13 residues. V lost 6 bases to trimming and J lost 2 bases; unmatched junction nucleotides: 4. CDR3 in DNA: TGTGCCAGCAGCCGACAGGGCCCCTACGAGCAGTACTTC. Protein product: CASSRQGPYEQYF.

This clone showed up just once. The V gene is TRBV14, the J gene TRBJ1-3; D perhaps matches TRBD1 (5 bases). CDR1 SGHDN and CDR2 FVKESK come from the germline V gene. CDR3 length equals 16 residues. V was cut by 4 bases and J by 1 base, with 14 bases left in between. CDR3 amino acids: CASSPSVRQSGNTIYF. In DNA, the CDR3 is TGTGCCAGCAGCCCAAGCGTACGACAGTCTGGAAACACCATATATTTT.

The chain combines TRBV2 with TRBJ2-1; D gene ambiguous. The CDR3 has 13 residues. V gave up 4 bases and J gave up 5 bases, with 9 bases separating them. Germline V gene sequence: CDR1 SNHLY, CDR2 FYNNEI. CDR3 DNA: TGTGCCAGCAGTGGAGGTCGGCACAATGAGCAGTTCTTC. Its translation: CASSGGRHNEQFF.

This chain connects TRBV28 to TRBJ1-2; a possible D gene is TRBD1 (5 bases). The CDR3 covers 15 residues. The germline V gene encodes CDR1 MDHEN and CDR2 SYDVKM. Trimming pared 5 bases from V and 3 bases from J, leaving 16 bases between. The chain's CDR3 is CASSVMRARDYGYTF. The CDR3 nucleotides are TGTGCCAGCAGTGTCATGAGGGCCAGGGACTATGGCTACACCTTC.

The chain combines TRBV10-2 with TRBJ1-5, with D unresolved. This CDR3 is built from 14 residues. V lost 3 bases, J lost 7 bases, and 13 bases lay in between. Per germline, CDR1 WSHSY and CDR2 SAAADI. CDR3 sequence: CASSDVQRAQPQHF. For the CDR3, the DNA is TGCGCCAGCAGTGATGTCCAAAGGGCGCAGCCCCAGCATTTT.

The chain joins TRBV7-3 to TRBJ2-1; D is ambiguous. CDR3 length equals 19 residues. Germline CDR1 SGHTA, CDR2 FQGTGA. V lost 2 bases and J lost 5, with 25 bases in between. CDR3 in DNA: TGTGCCAGCAGCTTACCAGCCCGGAAAGGGCCCCATCACAACAATGAGCAGTTCTTC. It yields the protein CASSLPARKGPHHNNEQFF.

This sequence joins TRBV19 and TRBJ1-4; D remains unclear. V lost 11 bases and J lost 0, with 19 bases in between. The length of the CDR3 is 16 residues. CDR1 and CDR2 (germline): LNHDA, SQIVND (reference sequence). CDR3: CAPKQGRFATNEKLFF. The CDR3 DNA reads as TGTGCCCCAAAGCAAGGCAGGTTTGCAACTAATGAAAAACTGTTTTTT.

This clone has only a few counts. The chain couples TRBV18 to TRBJ2-1, with 13 positions matching TRBD2. The CDR3 is made up of 13 amino acids. CDR1 and CDR2 (germline): KGHSH, LQKENI. V trimming: 6 bases; J trimming: 15 bases; junction bases outside the gene matches: 8. The CDR3 is CASSPGTSGTRFF. The CDR3 coding sequence is TGTGCCAGCTCGCCCGGGACTAGCGGGACTCGGTTCTTC.

This chain joins TRBV6-5 and TRBJ2-7; D uncertain. Per germline, CDR1 MNHEY and CDR2 SVGAGI. V lost 0 bases and J 7 bases, leaving 10 bases between the germline ends. The CDR3 is made up of 13 amino acids. The CDR3 here is CASSYSVTAEQYF. CDR3 sequence (DNA): TGTGCCAGCAGTTACTCGGTCACCGCAGAGCAGTACTTC.

V and J are TRBV28 and TRBJ2-4; D remains unclear. The germline V gene encodes CDR1 MDHEN and CDR2 SYDVKM. This CDR3 has 15 residues. V was clipped by 5 bases and J by 0 bases, with 11 bases between them. CDR3 sequence reads: CASSPPGLAKNIQYF. The CDR3 DNA reads as TGTGCCAGCAGTCCCCCCGGGCTAGCCAAAAACATTCAGTACTTC. Combining the CDR3 with reference TRBV28 and TRBJ2-4 gives the whole variable domain DVKVTQSSRYLVKRTGEKVFLECVQDMDHENMFWYRQDPGLGLRLIYFSYDVKMKEKGDIPEGYSVSREKKERFSLILESASTNQTSMYLCASSPPGLAKNIQYFGAGTRLSVL.

The chain uses TRBV5-6 and TRBJ2-3, with D tentatively TRBD1 (6 bases). Germline V CDR1 and CDR2: SGHDT, YYEEEE. This CDR3 spans 16 amino acids. V dropped 7 bases and J dropped 5 bases, with 23 bases sitting between them. The CDR3 loop reads CASQVTETGIGDTQYF. The CDR3 DNA follows: TGTGCCAGCCAGGTCACCGAGACAGGAATAGGAGATACGCAGTATTTT.

The V gene is TRBV28, the J gene TRBJ2-1, with D uncertain. Trimming shortened V by 2 bases and J by 4 bases, and 6 bases separated the two germline ends. CDR3 length equals 13 residues. Per germline, CDR1 MDHEN and CDR2 SYDVKM. For the CDR3, the DNA is TGTGCCAGCAGTTTAAAGCTTTACAATGAGCAGTTCTTC. Translated, it gives CASSLKLYNEQFF.